This is a list of T cell receptor beta chains from one sample in a study of OX40 agonist ivuxolimab in advanced cancers. TCRdb keeps only in-frame clones here, not all; method: immunoSEQ multiplex PCR. The sample holds some 86,000 clones, less than 95% seen once. The input for sequencing was CD4+ or CD8+ T cells sorted from blood, taken in a trial of the OX40 agonist ivuxolimab. The receptors stem from an adult with an advanced solid tumor such as melanoma, head and neck, liver or kidney cancer. Each CDR3 is given with its conserved first and last residue. The D gene is left open where the match is weak. Rows give clone size only sometimes, using once, few, many, or a class for an expanded clone.

.,15,TRBJ1-1,TRBV2,.,CASSTGATSISEAFF
.,13,TRBJ1-3,TRBV28,.,CASSLSAGNTIYF
TRBD1,18,TRBJ1-2,TRBV4-1,.,CASSQDRRGQVVNYGYTF
.,13,TRBJ2-3,TRBV9,once,CASSTTRTDTQYF
.,11,TRBJ2-7,TRBV30,few,CAWSGRYEQYF
.,14,TRBJ1-2,TRBV13,.,CASSLRGGDYGYTF
.,15,TRBJ1-5,TRBV2,.,CASSGWADRNQPQHF
.,16,TRBJ2-3,TRBV28,.,CASSLWRGTSTDTQYF
.,14,TRBJ1-5,TRBV5-6,.,CASSLRGSNQPQHF
.,14,TRBJ1-4,TRBV6-1,.,CASSHGTDNEKLFF
.,14,TRBJ1-3,TRBV28,.,CASSLTEAGNTIYF
.,17,TRBJ2-6,TRBV10-1,.,CASSERVSASGANVLTF
.,17,TRBJ1-5,TRBV2,.,CASSTRGESYSNQPQHF
.,14,TRBJ1-3,TRBV9,.,CASSVATQGNTIYF
.,15,TRBJ1-1,TRBV19,.,CASSMGAEMNTEAFF
.,13,TRBJ2-2,TRBV25-1,.,CASSDRNTGELFF
.,13,TRBJ1-2,TRBV18,few,CASAGGADYGYTF
TRBD2,15,TRBJ2-1,TRBV2,.,CASKGASGGTNEQFF
TRBD1,17,TRBJ2-3,TRBV5-1,.,CASSLRPTGAGGDTQYF
.,15,TRBJ1-6,TRBV7-9,.,CASSTDRRYNSPLHF
TRBD2,16,TRBJ2-4,TRBV10-3,.,CAISSGTGGGQNIQYF
.,13,TRBJ2-5,TRBV9,.,CASSTRGSGTQYF